This is a list of T cell receptor beta chains from one sample in a study of T-cell reconstitution after alpha-beta-depleted transplantation in children. One entry per CDR3 protein, called by TCRdb with MiXCR from the PCR reads. The sample carries about 500,000 distinct CDR3 sequences, approximately 32% recorded once. The specimen comprised PBMCs from the stem cell graft donor, sampled from the stem cell graft. These TCRs come from a human donor who donated a stem cell graft to a child with aplastic anemia. Each CDR3 is given with its conserved first and last residue. The order of the fields is CDR3 length, V gene, CDR3 protein.

17	TRBV27	CASRPETGLAHPDTQYF
13	TRBV12-3/TRBV12-4	CASSFIGDQPQHF
13	TRBV30	CAWSVSGANVLTF
11	TRBV9	CASSVGGEQFF
14	TRBV12-3/TRBV12-4	CASSRGVSGNTIYF
15	TRBV5-1	CASWTGTSAYNEQFF
15	TRBV24-1	CATSDSRAPGDGYTF
13	TRBV30	CAWSVTIDQPQHF
15	TRBV27	CASSLAGGALYEQYF
13	TRBV15	CATSRALIETQYF
14	TRBV10-3	CAIKLAGGAYEQYF
15	TRBV7-9	CASSLASGRRYEQYF
17	TRBV30	CAWSASGTGEFRYGYTF
13	TRBV28	CAVTGLGANVLTF
16	TRBV5-1	CASRPDRGSNTGELFF
17	TRBV6-2/TRBV6-3	CASSYSSEQGTARGYTF
15	TRBV12-3/TRBV12-4	CASSPHGAGNEKLFF
15	TRBV6-2/TRBV6-3	CASSERRQGNYGYTF
12	TRBV30	CAYRGLNQPQHF
15	TRBV27	CASSFSVSSYNEQFF
14	TRBV11-2	CASSLDPSLDEQFF
15	TRBV4-3	CASSQDPVAQREQFF
12	TRBV29-1	CSVVAQNYEQYF
19	TRBV12-3/TRBV12-4	CASTFGGLAGGRSTDTQYF
13	TRBV29-1	CSGHRSWNTEAFF
12	TRBV11-2	CASSLKRQEAFF
14	TRBV29-1	CSVEGLADSYEQYF
14	TRBV6-5	CASSSLFGSGGYTF
16	TRBV12-3/TRBV12-4	CASSFGASVSTDTQYF
13	TRBV30	CAWSVQAPGIQYF
17	TRBV6-2/TRBV6-3	CASSLRKVLGEADTQYF
19	TRBV6-2/TRBV6-3	CASMGVRTGGYWSNQPQHF
16	TRBV6-1	CASSDPAGGRINEQFF
14	TRBV6-1	CASRARSGYTEAFF
17	TRBV20-1	CSARASGRAGRTGELFF
14	TRBV27	CASAPGRSGNTIYF
15	TRBV5-6	CASSSMGRADTEAFF
15	TRBV5-1	CASSLGWTSGNEQFF
17	TRBV4-3	CASSPTSGRAHGGELFF
15	TRBV20-1	CSAKPGLAAYNEQFF
19	TRBV20-1	CSAEDLRDRGLRMNTEAFF
16	TRBV12-3/TRBV12-4	CASSFLGDREGTEAFF
15	TRBV14	CASSRVRGGQSEAFF
16	TRBV12-3/TRBV12-4	CASSAPGLAENNEQFF
16	TRBV20-1	CSARGQTSGSPETQYF
15	TRBV10-3	CAISSGLYGANVLTF
14	TRBV19	CASSMRRDTDTQYF
14	TRBV15	CATSRKGDEYEQFF
15	TRBV5-1	CASKGREEWDTEAFF
18	TRBV5-5	CASSLGLAGVIPQETQYF
12	TRBV24-1	CATSDLNYGYTF
15	TRBV7-3	CASSSSGTNQETQYF
15	TRBV7-2	CASSTLSASYNEQFF
14	TRBV18	CATDGWANTGELFF
14	TRBV12-3/TRBV12-4	CASTDGTHNQPQHF
11	TRBV12-3/TRBV12-4	CASSLGGGKFF
15	TRBV5-1	CASSYRTAGANVLTF